This T cell receptor (beta chain) was captured by sequencing in a study of control samples from healthy donors and cancer patients. Germline V gene sequence: CDR1 MNHEY, CDR2 SVGAGI. Trimming took 8 bases from V and 4 from J, leaving 12 bases between them. The CDR3 runs 13 residues. Here immunoSEQ multiplex PCR was the method, and the copy in TCRdb shows in-frame clones only, minus some. Of over 75,000 clones listed, roughly four fifths are singletons. Input material: blood. The V gene is TRBV6-5, the J gene TRBJ1-3; D remains ambiguous. This TCR was recovered from a man aged 55 to 70 in good health. The CDR3 reads CASALDLGNTIYF. CDR3 bases: TGTGCCAGCGCACTCGACTTGGGAAACACCATATATTTT.